The 27 T cell receptor beta chains below all came from one sample that was sequenced in a study of cytomegalovirus exposure and HLA in healthy donors. 60 Vbeta and 13 Jbeta primers were used in PCR. Generated by immunoSEQ multiplex PCR, the TCRdb table keeps only in-frame clones and is missing some. The sample shows roughly 84,000 clones, more than 50% of them seen only once. Sequencing input: PBMCs. The source is a woman aged 35 to 49 in good health and CMV-seropositive.

This clone was seen a few times. The chain carries TRBV4-3 and TRBJ1-2; D might be TRBD1 (5 bases). The length of the CDR3 is 15 residues. V was cut by 0 bases and J by 5 bases, with 13 bases left in between. The germline V gene encodes CDR1 LGHNA and CDR2 YSLEER. CDR3 in DNA: TGCGCCAGCAGCCAAGAGGCAGGGAAGGGGTATGGCTACACCTTC. Its protein is CASSQEAGKGYGYTF.

This chain joins TRBV5-4 and TRBJ2-5; possibly TRBD1 for D (6 bases). Per the germline V gene, CDR1 is SGHNT and CDR2 is YYREEE (reference sequence). Deletions cut 4 bases from V and 1 base from J, with 14 bases between. This CDR3 comprises 15 residues. CDR3 coding DNA: TGTGCCAGCAGCGTCCCGGGACACCTCCAAGAGACCCAGTACTTC. Protein product: CASSVPGHLQETQYF.

CDR3 bases: TGTGCCAGCAGTTCTGACCCCGGGAGAGAGACCCAGTACTTC. Protein sequence: CASSSDPGRETQYF. The chain recombines TRBV6-1 with TRBJ2-5; possibly TRBD2 for D (6 bases). CDR1 and CDR2 from the germline V gene are MNHNS and SASEGT. Between the trimmed V and J ends, which lost 5 bases and 4 bases, there was a span of 14 bases. The CDR3 extends over 14 amino acids.

The chain joins TRBV4-2 to TRBJ2-1; TRBD2 is a possible D gene (5 bases). V shed 0 bases and J shed 8 bases, with 17 bases lying between them. CDR3 length equals 16 residues. Germline CDR1 reads LGHNA; CDR2 reads YNFKEQ. The CDR3 DNA reads as TGTGCCAGCAGCCAAGAACCGCTCGGAGGCTTCGATGAGCAGTTCTTC. Residues: CASSQEPLGGFDEQFF.

The V gene is TRBV2, the J gene TRBJ2-3; D is undetermined. Germline V gives CDR1 SNHLY, CDR2 FYNNEI. V was pared by 4 bases and J by 9 bases, with 11 bases between. The CDR3 runs to 12 residues. The CDR3 reads CASSGTLQTQYF. As DNA, the CDR3 is TGTGCCAGCAGTGGCACGCTCCAGACGCAGTATTTT.

This clone came up a few times. The V gene is TRBV7-2, the J gene TRBJ1-1, with 7 bases that match TRBD1. The CDR3 has 15 residues. V trimming: 7 bases; J trimming: 1 base; junction bases outside the gene matches: 9. Germline assignment: CDR1 SGHTA and CDR2 FQGNSA. In DNA, the CDR3 is TGTGCCAGCACCATCCAGGGGGGCGGGAACACTGAAGCTTTCTTT. Translation gives CASTIQGGGNTEAFF.

The V call is TRBV4-2, the J call TRBJ1-4; D is perhaps TRBD1 (6 bases). Germline CDR1 LGHNA, CDR2 YNFKEQ. This CDR3 is 17 amino acids long. Trimming removed 2 bases at V and 0 bases at J, with 13 bases between. This CDR3 reads CASSQRQDWATNEKLFF. CDR3 sequence (DNA): TGTGCCAGCAGCCAACGACAGGACTGGGCAACTAATGAAAAACTGTTTTTT.

The V call is TRBV28, the J call TRBJ2-3; possible D gene TRBD1, 7 bases. V was cut by 5 bases and J by 2 bases, with 14 bases left in between. This CDR3 comprises 15 residues. CDR1 and CDR2 (germline): MDHEN, SYDVKM. The CDR3 spells CASSIGGTATDTQYF. CDR3 nucleotides: TGTGCCAGCAGTATCGGAGGGACAGCCACAGATACGCAGTATTTT.

This chain connects TRBV9 to TRBJ1-1, with 9 nucleotides matching TRBD1. The CDR3 consists of 14 residues. Germline lookup yields CDR1 SGDLS and CDR2 YYNGEE. V lost 3 bases and J lost 5; bases outside the gene matches: 5. CDR3 coding DNA: TGTGCCAGCAGCGCGCGACAGGGGGGAACTGAAGCTTTCTTT. This encodes CASSARQGGTEAFF.

The chain carries TRBV28 and TRBJ1-5; 7 bases line up with TRBD1. This CDR3 has 15 residues. Germline CDR1 MDHEN, CDR2 SYDVKM. The J segment lost 5 bases and the V segment lost 4 bases, leaving 8 bases of the junction unmatched. CDR3 DNA: TGTGCCAGCAGTTCCCCCGGGACAGAGCATCAGCCCCAGCATTTT. Protein sequence: CASSSPGTEHQPQHF.

The V gene is TRBV4-3, the J gene TRBJ1-2; possible D gene TRBD1, 6 bases. CDR1 is LGHNA and CDR2 is YSLEER in the germline V gene. V was clipped by 2 bases and J by 0 bases, with 10 bases between them. The CDR3 contains 15 residues. CDR3: CASSQRSGANYGYTF. The CDR3 DNA reads TGCGCCAGCAGCCAACGATCAGGGGCTAACTATGGCTACACCTTC.

The rearrangement uses TRBV4-2 and TRBJ1-1; 8 positions agree with TRBD1. The CDR3 has 18 amino acids. CDR1 LGHNA and CDR2 YNFKEQ come from the germline V gene. J was trimmed by 0 bases and V by 1 base; bases with no gene match: 10. CDR3 bases: TGTGCCAGCAGCCAAGGGTCACAGGGGGGTAGGATGAACACTGAAGCTTTCTTT. Its protein product is CASSQGSQGGRMNTEAFF.

By sample share, this clone is medium-sized. The V call is TRBV14, the J call TRBJ1-2; D is perhaps TRBD1 (6 bases). The CDR3 covers 14 residues. Trimming took off 3 bases at V and 6 bases at J, with 14 bases between the two ends. Germline V gene data show CDR1 as SGHDN and CDR2 as FVKESK. CDR3 in amino acids: CASSHRVDSNGYTF. The CDR3 DNA reads TGTGCCAGCAGCCACAGAGTGGACAGTAATGGCTACACCTTC.

The chain is built from TRBV7-6 and TRBJ1-5; 9 bases line up with TRBD1. The length of the CDR3 is 13 residues. Germline-derived CDR1 and CDR2 are SGHVS and FNYEAQ. V was clipped by 9 bases and J by 5 bases; unmatched bases: 5. CDR3 sequence reads: CASRQGVDQPQHF. In DNA, the CDR3 is TGTGCCAGTCGACAGGGGGTTGATCAGCCCCAGCATTTT.

This chain links TRBV27 with TRBJ1-5; D gene unclear. The germline CDR1 and CDR2 sequences are MNHEY and SMNVEV (reference sequence). Trimming cost V 5 bases and J 4 bases, with 9 bases left between them. This CDR3 is built from 13 residues. In DNA, the CDR3 is TGTGCCAGCAGTCCGGCGGGGAATCAGCCCCAGCATTTT. It encodes CASSPAGNQPQHF.

The rearrangement joins TRBV6-5 to TRBJ2-3; possibly TRBD2 for D (6 bases). This CDR3 is built from 15 residues. V dropped 6 bases and J dropped 4 bases, with 17 bases sitting between them. Germline V CDR1 and CDR2: MNHEY, SVGAGI. CDR3 DNA sequence: TGTGCCAGCAGACCGCCCGGCCCGGGGGCAGATACGCAGTATTTT. It encodes CASRPPGPGADTQYF.

The V call is TRBV11-2, the J call TRBJ1-1, with D possibly matching TRBD1 (6 bases). Trimming pared 0 bases from V and 9 bases from J, leaving 17 bases between. The CDR3 is made up of 15 amino acids. The V gene's germline CDR1 is SGHAT and CDR2 FQNNGV. This CDR3 reads CASSLEGGPGTKAFF. The CDR3 bases are TGTGCCAGCAGCTTAGAAGGGGGTCCGGGAACTAAAGCTTTCTTT.

On this clone itself: An end of the junction does not agree with germline; a read error may underlie this. V is TRBV28 and J is TRBJ2-7, with 14 bases lining up with TRBD2. The CDR3 extends over 15 amino acids. Germline CDR1 reads MDHEN; CDR2 reads SYDVKM. CDR3 nucleotide sequence: TGTGCCAGCAGTTTAGGACTAGCGGGAGGTCTCGGGGGGAACTTC. It yields the protein CASSLGLAGGLGGNF.

This chain links TRBV6-1 with TRBJ1-1; D remains unclear. Looked up from germline, CDR1 is MNHNS and CDR2 is SASEGT. The CDR3 contains 14 residues. With 6 bases removed from V and 1 base from J, the gap between germline ends came to 12 bases. CDR3 nucleotide sequence: TGTGCCAGCAGCTTAGGGAGTTGGAACACTGAAGCTTTCTTT. It specifies CASSLGSWNTEAFF.

The rearrangement uses TRBV10-2 and TRBJ2-3, with D possibly being TRBD1 (5 bases). The CDR3 covers 13 residues. Trimming took off 6 bases at V and 1 base at J, with 8 bases between the two ends. Germline lookup yields CDR1 WSHSY and CDR2 SAAADI. CDR3 amino acids: CASSQGGTDTQYF. The CDR3 DNA is TGCGCCAGCAGCCAAGGGGGCACAGATACGCAGTATTTT.

This clone has only a few counts. V usage is TRBV7-9 and J usage is TRBJ2-7; TRBD2 matches at 14 bases. CDR1 is SEHNR, CDR2 FQNEAQ, per germline (reference sequence). Trimming cost V 5 bases and J 6 bases; bases outside gene matches: 3. The CDR3 sequence is 14 residues long. Here the CDR3 DNA reads TGTGCCAGCAGCCGGGGACTAGCGGGAGCCGAGCAGTACTTC. Its translation: CASSRGLAGAEQYF.

The gene calls are TRBV28 and TRBJ1-2; 7 bases line up with TRBD1. CDR3 length: 17 amino acids. Germline V CDR1 and CDR2: MDHEN, SYDVKM. The ends lost 7 bases at V and 5 bases at J; junction bases unmatched: 19. The CDR3 coding sequence is TGTGCCAGCACCGGTCCCACAGGGGCCGCTCAGGCTTATGGCTACACCTTC. Encoded protein: CASTGPTGAAQAYGYTF.

J is TRBJ1-3 and V is TRBV19, with D unclear. The CDR3 runs 15 residues. CDR1 and CDR2 (germline): LNHDA, SQIVND (reference sequence). V was pared by 3 bases and J by 2 bases, with 11 bases between. The chain's CDR3 is CASSIIGPPGNTIYF. The CDR3 DNA is TGTGCCAGTAGTATTATTGGGCCGCCTGGAAACACCATATATTTT.

This clone was found a few times. J is TRBJ2-5 and V is TRBV5-1, with D perhaps TRBD2 (5 bases). In germline, CDR1 is SGHRS, CDR2 YFSETQ. The CDR3 extends over 14 amino acids. V dropped 5 bases and J dropped 0 bases, with 11 bases sitting between them. The CDR3 here is CASSLPGNQETQYF. The CDR3 DNA follows: TGCGCCAGCAGTTTACCGGGGAACCAAGAGACCCAGTACTTC. The full variable domain, completed using reference TRBV5-1 and TRBJ2-5, is KAGVTQTPRYLIKTRGQQVTLSCSPISGHRSVSWYQQTPGQGLQFLFEYFSETQRNKGNFPGRFSGRQFSNSRSEMNVSTLELGDSALYLCASSLPGNQETQYFGPGTRLLVL.

This rearrangement joins TRBV6-1 to TRBJ1-5; D not resolved. This CDR3 is 16 amino acids long. V shed 2 bases and J shed 0 bases, with 11 bases lying between them. Germline loops: CDR1 MNHNS, CDR2 SASEGT. For the CDR3, the DNA is TGTGCCAGCAGTGAACTCGCGGGGTATAGCAATCAGCCCCAGCATTTT. This encodes CASSELAGYSNQPQHF.

About this clone itself: The junction does not match germline at one end; this may be a read error. The chain uses TRBV5-4 and TRBJ2-7; tentatively, D is TRBD1 (5 bases). CDR3 size: 15 residues. The germline V gene has CDR1 SGHNT and CDR2 YYREEE (reference sequence). Here the CDR3 DNA reads TGTGCCAGCAGCGTCGATCAGGGATGGCTCTACCAGCAGTACTTC. The encoded protein is CASSVDQGWLYQQYF. The whole variable domain, remainder taken from reference TRBV5-4 and TRBJ2-7, is ETGVTQSPTHLIKTRGQQVTLRCSSQSGHNTVSWYQQALGQGPQFIFQYYREEENGRGNFPPRFSGLQFPNYSSELNVNALELDDSALYLCASSVDQGWLYQQYFGPGTRLTVT.

The chain couples TRBV28 to TRBJ1-2; D call uncertain. V was clipped by 5 bases and J by 3 bases, with 7 bases between them. CDR1 is MDHEN and CDR2 is SYDVKM in the germline V gene. The length of the CDR3 is 12 residues. The CDR3 bases are TGTGCCAGCAGTCCGACACACTATGGCTACACCTTC. Amino acids: CASSPTHYGYTF.